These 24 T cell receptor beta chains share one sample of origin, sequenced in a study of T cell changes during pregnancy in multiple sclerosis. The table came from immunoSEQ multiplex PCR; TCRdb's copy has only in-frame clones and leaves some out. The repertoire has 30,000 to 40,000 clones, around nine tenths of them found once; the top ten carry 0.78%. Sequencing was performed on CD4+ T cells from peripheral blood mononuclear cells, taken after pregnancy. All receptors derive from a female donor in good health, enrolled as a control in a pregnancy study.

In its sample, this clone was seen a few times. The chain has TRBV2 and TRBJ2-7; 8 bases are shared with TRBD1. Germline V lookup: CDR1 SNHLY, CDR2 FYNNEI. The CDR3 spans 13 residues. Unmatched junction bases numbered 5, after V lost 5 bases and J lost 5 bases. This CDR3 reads CASSPRTGNEQYF. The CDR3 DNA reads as TGTGCCAGCAGTCCCCGGACAGGGAACGAGCAGTACTTC.

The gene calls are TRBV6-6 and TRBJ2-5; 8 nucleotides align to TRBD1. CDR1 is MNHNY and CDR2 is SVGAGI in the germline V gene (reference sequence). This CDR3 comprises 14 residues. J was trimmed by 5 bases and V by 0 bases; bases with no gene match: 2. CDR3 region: CASSYSDRAETQYF. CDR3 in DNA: TGTGCCAGCAGTTACTCGGACAGGGCCGAGACCCAGTACTTC.

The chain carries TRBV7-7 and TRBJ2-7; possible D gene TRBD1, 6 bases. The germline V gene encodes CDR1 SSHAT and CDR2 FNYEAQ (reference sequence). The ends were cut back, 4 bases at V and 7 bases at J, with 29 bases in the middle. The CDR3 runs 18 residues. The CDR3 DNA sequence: TGTGCCAGCAGCTATTTGGGACAAGGGATTTCGATTACTTGGGAGCAGTACTTC. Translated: CASSYLGQGISITWEQYF.

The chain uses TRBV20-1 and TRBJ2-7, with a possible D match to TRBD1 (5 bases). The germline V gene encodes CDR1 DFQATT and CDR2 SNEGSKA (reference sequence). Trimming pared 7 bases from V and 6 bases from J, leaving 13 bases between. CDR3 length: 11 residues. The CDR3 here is CSVQGPSEQYF. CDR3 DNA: TGCAGTGTCCAGGGTCCAAGCGAGCAGTACTTC.

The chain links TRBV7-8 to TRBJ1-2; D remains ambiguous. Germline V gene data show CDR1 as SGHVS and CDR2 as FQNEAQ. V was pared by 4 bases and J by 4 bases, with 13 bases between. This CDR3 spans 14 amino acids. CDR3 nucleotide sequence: TGTGCCAGCAGCTCGATGACTAGTTTCTATGGCTACACCTTC. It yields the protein CASSSMTSFYGYTF.

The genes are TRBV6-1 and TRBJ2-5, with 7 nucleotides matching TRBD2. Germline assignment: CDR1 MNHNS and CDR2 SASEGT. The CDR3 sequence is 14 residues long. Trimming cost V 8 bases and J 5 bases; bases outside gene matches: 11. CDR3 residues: CASAAGHNSETQYF. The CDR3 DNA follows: TGTGCCAGCGCAGCGGGGCACAATTCGGAGACCCAGTACTTC.

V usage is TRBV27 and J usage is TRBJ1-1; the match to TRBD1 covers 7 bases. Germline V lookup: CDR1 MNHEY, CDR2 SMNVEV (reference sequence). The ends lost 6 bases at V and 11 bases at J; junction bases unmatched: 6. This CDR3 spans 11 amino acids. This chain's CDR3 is CASSSTGLAFF. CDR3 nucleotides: TGTGCCAGCAGCTCGACAGGGTTGGCTTTCTTT.

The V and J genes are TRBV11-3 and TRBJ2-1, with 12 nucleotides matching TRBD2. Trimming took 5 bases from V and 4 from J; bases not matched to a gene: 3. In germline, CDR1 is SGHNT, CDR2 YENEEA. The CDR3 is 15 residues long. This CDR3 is CASSELAGGYNEQFF. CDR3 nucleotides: TGTGCCAGCAGCGAACTAGCGGGGGGTTACAATGAGCAGTTCTTC.

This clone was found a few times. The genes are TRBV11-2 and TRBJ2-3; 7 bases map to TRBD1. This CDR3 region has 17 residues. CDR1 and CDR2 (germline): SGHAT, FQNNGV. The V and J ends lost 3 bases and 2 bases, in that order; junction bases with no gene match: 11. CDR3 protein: CASSFWDSLILTDTQYF. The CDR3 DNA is TGTGCCAGCAGCTTCTGGGACAGCCTCATCCTCACAGATACGCAGTATTTT.

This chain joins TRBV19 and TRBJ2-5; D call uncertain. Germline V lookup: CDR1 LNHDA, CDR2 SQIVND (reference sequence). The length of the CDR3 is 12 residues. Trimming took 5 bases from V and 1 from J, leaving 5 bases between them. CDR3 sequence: CASSDFQETQYF. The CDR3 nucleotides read TGTGCCAGTAGTGACTTCCAAGAGACCCAGTACTTC.

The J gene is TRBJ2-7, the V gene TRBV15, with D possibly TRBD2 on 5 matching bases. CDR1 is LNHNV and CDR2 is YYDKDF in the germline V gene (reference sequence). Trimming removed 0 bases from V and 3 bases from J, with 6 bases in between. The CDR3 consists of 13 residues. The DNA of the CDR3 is TGTGCCACCAGCAGAGATGAGGGCTACGAGCAGTACTTC. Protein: CATSRDEGYEQYF. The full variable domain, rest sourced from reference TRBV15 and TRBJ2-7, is DAMVIQNPRYQVTQFGKPVTLSCSQTLNHNVMYWYQQKSSQAPKLLFHYYDKDFNNEADTPDNFQSRRPNTSFCFLDIRSPGLGDTAMYLCATSRDEGYEQYFGPGTRLTVT.

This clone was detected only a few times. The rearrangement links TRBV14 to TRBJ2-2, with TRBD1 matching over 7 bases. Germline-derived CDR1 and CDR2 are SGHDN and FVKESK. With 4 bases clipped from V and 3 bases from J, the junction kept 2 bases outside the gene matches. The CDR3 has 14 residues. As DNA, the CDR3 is TGTGCCAGCAGCCCGGGACAGTACACCGGGGAGCTGTTTTTT. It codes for CASSPGQYTGELFF.

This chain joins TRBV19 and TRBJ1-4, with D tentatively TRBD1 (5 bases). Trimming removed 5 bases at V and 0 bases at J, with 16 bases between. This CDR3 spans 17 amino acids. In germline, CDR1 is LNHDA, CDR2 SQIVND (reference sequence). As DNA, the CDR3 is TGTGCCAGTAGTTGGACCAGGACACCTACAACTAATGAAAAACTGTTTTTT. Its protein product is CASSWTRTPTTNEKLFF.

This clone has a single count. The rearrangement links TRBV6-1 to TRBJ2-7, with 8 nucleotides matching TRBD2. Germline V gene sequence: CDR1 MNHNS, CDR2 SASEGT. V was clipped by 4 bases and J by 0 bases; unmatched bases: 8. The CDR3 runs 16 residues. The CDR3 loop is CASSGRAGASSYEQYF. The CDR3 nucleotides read TGTGCCAGCAGTGGTCGAGCGGGGGCCTCCTCCTACGAGCAGTACTTC.

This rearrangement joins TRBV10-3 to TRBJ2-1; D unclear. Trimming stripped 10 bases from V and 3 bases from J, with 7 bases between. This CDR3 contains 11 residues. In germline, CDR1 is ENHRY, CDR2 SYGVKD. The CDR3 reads CATRSYNEQFF. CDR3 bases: TGTGCCACCCGGAGCTACAATGAGCAGTTCTTC.

For the CDR3, the DNA is TGTGCCAGCAGCCCTCCCGGACAACGCTACGAGCAGTACTTC. It yields the protein CASSPPGQRYEQYF. This chain joins TRBV2 and TRBJ2-7; TRBD1 is a possible D gene (5 bases). V lost 6 bases and J lost 3, with 15 bases in between. This CDR3 is built from 14 residues. Germline CDR1 reads SNHLY; CDR2 reads FYNNEI.

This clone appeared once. For the CDR3, the DNA is TGTGCCAGCAGCTTAGGCGGACTAGCCTCTTACAATGAGCAGTTCTTC. Translation: CASSLGGLASYNEQFF. This chain uses TRBV7-2 with TRBJ2-1; 8 nucleotides line up with TRBD2. V lost 1 base, J lost 4 bases, and 6 bases stayed unmatched. This CDR3 comprises 16 residues. CDR1 and CDR2 (germline): SGHTA, FQGNSA.

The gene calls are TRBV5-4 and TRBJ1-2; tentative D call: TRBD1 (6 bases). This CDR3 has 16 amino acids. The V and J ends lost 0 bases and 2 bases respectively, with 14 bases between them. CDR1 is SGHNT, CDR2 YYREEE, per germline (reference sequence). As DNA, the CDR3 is TGTGCCAGCAGCTTGGTTGGGGGCCCACTGAACTATGGCTACACCTTC. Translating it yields CASSLVGGPLNYGYTF.

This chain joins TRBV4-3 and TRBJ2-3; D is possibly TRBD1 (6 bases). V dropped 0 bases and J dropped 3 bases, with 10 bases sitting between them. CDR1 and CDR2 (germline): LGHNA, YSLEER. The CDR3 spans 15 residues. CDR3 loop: CASSQEGGGTDTQYF. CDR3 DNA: TGCGCCAGCAGCCAAGAAGGGGGTGGGACAGATACGCAGTATTTT.

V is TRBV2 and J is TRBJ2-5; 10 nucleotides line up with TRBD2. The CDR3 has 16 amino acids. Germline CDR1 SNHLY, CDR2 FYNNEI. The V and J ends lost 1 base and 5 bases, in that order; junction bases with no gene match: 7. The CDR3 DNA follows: TGTGCCAGCAGTGAAGAGCGGGGGGGCCGATTGGAGACCCAGTACTTC. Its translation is CASSEERGGRLETQYF. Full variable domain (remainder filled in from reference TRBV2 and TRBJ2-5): EPEVTQTPSHQVTQMGQEVILRCVPISNHLYFYWYRQILGQKVEFLVSFYNNEISEKSEIFDDQFSVERPDGSNFTLKIRSTKLEDSAMYFCASSEERGGRLETQYFGPGTRLLVL.

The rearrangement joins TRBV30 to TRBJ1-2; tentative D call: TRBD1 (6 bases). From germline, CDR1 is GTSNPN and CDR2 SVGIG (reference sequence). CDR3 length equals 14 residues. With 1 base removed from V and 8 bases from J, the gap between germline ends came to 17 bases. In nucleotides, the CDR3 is TGTGCCTGGAGTGGACAGGCCCTGACGGGGGGCTACACCTTC. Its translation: CAWSGQALTGGYTF.

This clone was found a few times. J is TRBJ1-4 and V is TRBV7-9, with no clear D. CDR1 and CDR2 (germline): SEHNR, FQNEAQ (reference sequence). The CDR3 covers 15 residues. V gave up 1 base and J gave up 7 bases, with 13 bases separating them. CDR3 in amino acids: CASSLVDGGSEKLFF. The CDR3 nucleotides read TGTGCCAGCAGCTTAGTAGATGGCGGGAGTGAAAAACTGTTTTTT.

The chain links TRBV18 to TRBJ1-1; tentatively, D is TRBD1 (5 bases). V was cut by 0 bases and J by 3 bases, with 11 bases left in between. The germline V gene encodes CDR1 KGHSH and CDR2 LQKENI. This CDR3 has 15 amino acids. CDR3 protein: CASSPPAPGHTEAFF. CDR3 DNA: TGTGCCAGCTCACCACCAGCCCCAGGGCACACTGAAGCTTTCTTT.

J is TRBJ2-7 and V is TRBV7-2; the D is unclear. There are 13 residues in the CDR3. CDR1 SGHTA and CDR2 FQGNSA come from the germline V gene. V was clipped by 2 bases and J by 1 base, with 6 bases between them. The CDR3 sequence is CASSLFSSYEQYF. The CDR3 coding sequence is TGTGCCAGCAGCTTATTCAGTTCCTACGAGCAGTACTTC.